This TCR beta chain was profiled in a study of cytomegalovirus exposure and HLA in healthy donors. Germline CDR1 is LNHDA and CDR2 is SQIVND (reference sequence). V was pared by 1 base and J by 4 bases, with 9 bases of the junction left unmatched. CDR3 length: 18 amino acids. Study results and limitations: Reported performance of the classifier showed diagnosis of cytomegalovirus status with high specificity and sensitivity. Researchers counted around 150 TCR beta chains as cytomegalovirus-associated.

Assay used: immunoSEQ multiplex PCR; TCRdb lists only in-frame clones, some missing. The sample comprises approximately 65,000 clones, 95% to 97% of which are singletons, and approximately 2.5% rests with the top ten. About this clone itself: The target antigen is unknown.

Sequencing was done on a sample of PBMCs. The chain carries TRBV19 and TRBJ1-5, with 11 nucleotides matching TRBD1. The receptor comes from a man younger than 30 in good health and CMV-seronegative. The CDR3 DNA sequence: TGTGCCAGTAGTATAGGGTTATGGACAGGGGGCGGGAATCAGCCCCAGCATTTT. Its translation is CASSIGLWTGGGNQPQHF.